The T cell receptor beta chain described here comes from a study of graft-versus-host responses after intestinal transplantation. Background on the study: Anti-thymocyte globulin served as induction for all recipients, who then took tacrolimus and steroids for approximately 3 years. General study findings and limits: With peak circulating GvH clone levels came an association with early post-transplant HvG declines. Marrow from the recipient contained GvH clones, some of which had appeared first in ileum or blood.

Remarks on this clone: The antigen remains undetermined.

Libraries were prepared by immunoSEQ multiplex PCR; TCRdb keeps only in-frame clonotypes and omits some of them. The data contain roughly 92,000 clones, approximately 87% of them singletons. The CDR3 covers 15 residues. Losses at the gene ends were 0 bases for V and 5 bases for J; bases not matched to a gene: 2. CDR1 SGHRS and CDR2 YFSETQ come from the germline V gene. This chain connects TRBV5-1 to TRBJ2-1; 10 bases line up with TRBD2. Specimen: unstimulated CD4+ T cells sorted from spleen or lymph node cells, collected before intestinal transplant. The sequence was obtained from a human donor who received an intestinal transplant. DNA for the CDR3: TGCGCCAGCAGCTTGGTAGCGGGGGGTGACAATGAGCAGTTCTTC. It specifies CASSLVAGGDNEQFF.